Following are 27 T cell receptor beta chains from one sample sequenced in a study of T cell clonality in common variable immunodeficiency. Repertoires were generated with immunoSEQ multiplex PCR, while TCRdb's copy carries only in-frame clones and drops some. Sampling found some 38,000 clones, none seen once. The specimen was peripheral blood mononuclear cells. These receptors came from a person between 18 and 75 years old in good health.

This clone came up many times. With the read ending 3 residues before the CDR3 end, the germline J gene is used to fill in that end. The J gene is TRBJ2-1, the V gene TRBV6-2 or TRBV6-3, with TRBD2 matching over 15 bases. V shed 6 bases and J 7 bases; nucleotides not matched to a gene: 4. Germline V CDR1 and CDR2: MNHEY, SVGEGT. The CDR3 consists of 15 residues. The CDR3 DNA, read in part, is TGTGCCAGCAGCTCCGGGACTAGCGGGAGGAATGAG. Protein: CASSSGTSGRNE. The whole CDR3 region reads CASSSGTSGRNEQFF.

The part of the CDR3 DNA that was read is TGTGCCAGCAGCCAAGGGCAGGGGTCGACACCC. Encoded protein: CASSQGQGSTP. In full, the CDR3 is CASSQGQGSTPLHF. This chain connects TRBV13 to TRBJ1-6, with a weak D call TRBD1 (6 bases). Coverage ceases 3 residues before the CDR3 finishes, and the germline J gene fills in the end. Trimming removed 5 bases from V and 11 bases from J, with 16 bases in between. CDR1 is PRHDT and CDR2 is FYEKMQ in the germline V gene (reference sequence). The CDR3 covers 14 residues.

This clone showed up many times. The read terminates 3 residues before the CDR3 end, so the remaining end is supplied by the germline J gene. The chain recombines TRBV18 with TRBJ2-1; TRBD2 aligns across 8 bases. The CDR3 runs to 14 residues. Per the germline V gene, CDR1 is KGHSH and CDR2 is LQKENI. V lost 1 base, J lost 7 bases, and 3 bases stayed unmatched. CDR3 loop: CASSPLAGLNEQFF. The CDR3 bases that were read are TGTGCCAGCTCACCACTAGCGGGATTGAATGAG.

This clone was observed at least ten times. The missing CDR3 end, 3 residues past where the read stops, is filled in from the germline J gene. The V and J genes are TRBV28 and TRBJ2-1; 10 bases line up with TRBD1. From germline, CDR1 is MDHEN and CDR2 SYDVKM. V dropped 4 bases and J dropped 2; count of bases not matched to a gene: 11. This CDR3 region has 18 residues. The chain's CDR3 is CASSSPRGTGDPYNEQFF. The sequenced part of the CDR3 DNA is TGTGCCAGCAGTTCTCCGCGGGGGACAGGGGACCCCTACAATGAG.

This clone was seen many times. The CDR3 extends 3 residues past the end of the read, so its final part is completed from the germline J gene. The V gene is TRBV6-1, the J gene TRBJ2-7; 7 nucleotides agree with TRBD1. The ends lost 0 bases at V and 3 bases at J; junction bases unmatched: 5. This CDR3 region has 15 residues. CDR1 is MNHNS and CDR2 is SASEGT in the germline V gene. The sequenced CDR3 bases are TGTGCCAGCAGTGAAGCCTATGGACAGGACTACGAG. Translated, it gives CASSEAYGQDYE. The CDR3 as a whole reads CASSEAYGQDYEQYF.

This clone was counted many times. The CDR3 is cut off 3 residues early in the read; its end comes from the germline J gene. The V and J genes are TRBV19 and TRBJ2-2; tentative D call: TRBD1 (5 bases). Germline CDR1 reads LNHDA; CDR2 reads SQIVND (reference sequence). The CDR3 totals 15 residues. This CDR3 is CASRTQGATNEKLFF. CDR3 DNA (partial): TGTGCCAGTAGAACCCAAGGGGCAACTAATGAAAAG.

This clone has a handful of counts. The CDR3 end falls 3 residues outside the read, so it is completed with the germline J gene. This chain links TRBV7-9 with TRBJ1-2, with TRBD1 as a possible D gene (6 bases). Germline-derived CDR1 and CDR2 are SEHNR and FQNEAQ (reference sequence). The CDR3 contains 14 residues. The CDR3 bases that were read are TGTGCCAGCAAACCGACAGGAACCACAGATACC. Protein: CASKPTGTTDT. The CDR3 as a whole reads CASKPTGTTDTYTF.

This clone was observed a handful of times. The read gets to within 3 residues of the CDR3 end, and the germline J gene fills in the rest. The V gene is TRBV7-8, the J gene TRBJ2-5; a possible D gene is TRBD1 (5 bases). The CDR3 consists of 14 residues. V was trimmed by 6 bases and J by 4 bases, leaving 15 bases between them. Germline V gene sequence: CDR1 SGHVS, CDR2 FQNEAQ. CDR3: CASRETDLRETQYF. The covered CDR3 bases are TGTGCCAGCAGGGAGACAGACCTCAGAGAGACC.

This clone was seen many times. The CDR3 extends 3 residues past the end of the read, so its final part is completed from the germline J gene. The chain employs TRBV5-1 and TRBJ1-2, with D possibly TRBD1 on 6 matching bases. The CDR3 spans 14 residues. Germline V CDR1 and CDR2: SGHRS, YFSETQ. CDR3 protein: CASSLVGKGDGYTF. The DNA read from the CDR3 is TGCGCCAGCAGCTTGGTTGGGAAGGGGGACGGC.

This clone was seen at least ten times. The CDR3 DNA, read in part, is TGCGCCAGCAGTGCGACAGGGGCCAAGAGGTATGGC. The encoded protein is CASSATGAKRYG. The CDR3 as a whole reads CASSATGAKRYGYTF. The V call is TRBV10-2, the J call TRBJ1-2; TRBD1 agrees at 8 bases. The sequence runs out 3 residues before the end of the CDR3; the remainder is reconstructed from the germline J gene. Trimming removed 4 bases from V and 5 bases from J; junction bases left unmatched: 9. The CDR3 has 15 amino acids. Germline V gene data show CDR1 as WSHSY and CDR2 as SAAADI.

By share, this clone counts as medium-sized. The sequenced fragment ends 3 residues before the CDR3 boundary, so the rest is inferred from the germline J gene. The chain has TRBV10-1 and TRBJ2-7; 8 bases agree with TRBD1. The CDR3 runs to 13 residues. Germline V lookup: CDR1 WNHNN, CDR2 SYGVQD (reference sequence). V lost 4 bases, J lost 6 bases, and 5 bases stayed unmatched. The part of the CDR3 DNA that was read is TGCGCCAGCAGTGGATCCGACAGGGGCGAG. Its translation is CASSGSDRGE. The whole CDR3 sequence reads CASSGSDRGEQYF.

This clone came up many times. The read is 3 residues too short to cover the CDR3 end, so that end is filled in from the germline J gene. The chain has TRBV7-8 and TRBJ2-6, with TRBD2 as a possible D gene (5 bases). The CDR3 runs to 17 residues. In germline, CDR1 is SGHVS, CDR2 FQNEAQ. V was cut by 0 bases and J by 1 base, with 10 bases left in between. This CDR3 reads CASSLAGRGSGANVLTF. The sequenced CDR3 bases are TGTGCCAGCAGCTTAGCGGGTCGGGGATCTGGGGCCAACGTC.

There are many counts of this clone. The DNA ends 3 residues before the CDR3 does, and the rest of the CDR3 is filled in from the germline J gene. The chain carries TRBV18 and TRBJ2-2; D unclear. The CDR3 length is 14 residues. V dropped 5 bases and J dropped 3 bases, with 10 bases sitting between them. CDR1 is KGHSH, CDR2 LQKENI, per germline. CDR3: CASSRVSDTGELFF. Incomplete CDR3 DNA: TGTGCCAGCTCAAGAGTCAGCGACACCGGGGAG.

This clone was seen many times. CDR3 DNA (partial): TGTGCCACCAGCAGGGCCGGACAGGGGAATGAG. Amino acids: CATSRAGQGNE. The whole CDR3 reads CATSRAGQGNEQFF. The J gene is TRBJ2-1, the V gene TRBV15, with 9 bases lining up with TRBD1. Read data end 3 residues before the CDR3 end; the end is taken from the germline J gene. Germline CDR1 LNHNV, CDR2 YYDKDF (reference sequence). Trimming cost V 3 bases and J 7 bases; bases outside gene matches: 4. The CDR3 covers 14 residues.

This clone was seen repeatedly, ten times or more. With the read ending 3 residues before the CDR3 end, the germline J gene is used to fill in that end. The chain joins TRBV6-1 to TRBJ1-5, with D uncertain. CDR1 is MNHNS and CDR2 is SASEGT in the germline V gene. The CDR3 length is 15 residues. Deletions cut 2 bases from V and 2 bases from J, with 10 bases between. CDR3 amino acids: CASSEITAGNQPQHF. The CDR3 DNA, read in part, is TGTGCCAGCAGTGAAATAACAGCGGGCAATCAGCCC.

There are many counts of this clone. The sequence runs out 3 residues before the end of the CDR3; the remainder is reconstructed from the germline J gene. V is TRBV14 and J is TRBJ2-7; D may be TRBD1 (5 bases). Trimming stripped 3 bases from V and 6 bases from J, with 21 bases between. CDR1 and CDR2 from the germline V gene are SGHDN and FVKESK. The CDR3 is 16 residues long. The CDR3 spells CASSHSNQGSWFEQYF. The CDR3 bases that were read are TGTGCCAGCAGCCATTCTAATCAGGGAAGTTGGTTCGAG.

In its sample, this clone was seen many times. The CDR3: CASTPGGSSYEQYF. The sequenced CDR3 bases are TGTGCCAGTACCCCAGGGGGCTCGTCCTACGAG. The genes are TRBV19 and TRBJ2-7; 8 bases align to TRBD1. Read data end 3 residues before the CDR3 end; the end is taken from the germline J gene. Germline V gene sequence: CDR1 LNHDA, CDR2 SQIVND (reference sequence). V was clipped by 7 bases and J by 1 base; unmatched bases: 6. The CDR3 has 14 amino acids.

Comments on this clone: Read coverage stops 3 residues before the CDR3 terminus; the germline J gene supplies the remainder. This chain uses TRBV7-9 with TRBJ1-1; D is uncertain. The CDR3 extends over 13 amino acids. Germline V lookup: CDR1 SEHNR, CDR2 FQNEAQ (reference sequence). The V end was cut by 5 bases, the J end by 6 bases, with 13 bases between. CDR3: CASSPVGRAEAFF. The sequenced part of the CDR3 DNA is TGTGCCAGCAGCCCAGTAGGAAGGGCTGAA.

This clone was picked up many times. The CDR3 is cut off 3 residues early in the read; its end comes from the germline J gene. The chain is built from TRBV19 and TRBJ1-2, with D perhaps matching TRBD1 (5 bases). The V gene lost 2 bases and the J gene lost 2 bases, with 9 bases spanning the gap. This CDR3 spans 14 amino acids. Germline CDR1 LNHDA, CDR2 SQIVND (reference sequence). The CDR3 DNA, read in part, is TGTGCCAGTAGTATACAGGGAGGCAACTATGGC. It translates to CASSIQGGNYG. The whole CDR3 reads CASSIQGGNYGYTF. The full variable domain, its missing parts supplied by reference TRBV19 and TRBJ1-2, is DGGITQSPKYLFRKEGQNVTLSCEQNLNHDAMYWYRQDPGQGLRLIYYSQIVNDFQKGDIAEGYSVSREKKESFPLTVTSAQKNPTAFYLCASSIQGGNYGYTFGSGTRLTVV.

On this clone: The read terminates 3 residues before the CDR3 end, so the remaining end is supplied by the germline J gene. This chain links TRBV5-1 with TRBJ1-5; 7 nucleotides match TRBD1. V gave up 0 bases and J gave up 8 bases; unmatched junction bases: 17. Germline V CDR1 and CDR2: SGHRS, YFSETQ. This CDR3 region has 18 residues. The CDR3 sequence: CASSLDFVSGGWKEPQHF. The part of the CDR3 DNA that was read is TGCGCCAGCAGCTTGGATTTTGTGTCAGGGGGGTGGAAAGAGCCC.

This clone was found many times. The CDR3 sequence: CASSLPGNEQFF. The sequenced CDR3 bases are TGCGCCAGCAGCCTCCCGGGCAATGAG. The gene calls are TRBV5-1 and TRBJ2-1; D ambiguous. The CDR3 end falls 3 residues outside the read, so it is completed with the germline J gene. CDR3 size: 12 residues. V was pared by 4 bases and J by 6 bases, with 8 bases between. Germline V lookup: CDR1 SGHRS, CDR2 YFSETQ.

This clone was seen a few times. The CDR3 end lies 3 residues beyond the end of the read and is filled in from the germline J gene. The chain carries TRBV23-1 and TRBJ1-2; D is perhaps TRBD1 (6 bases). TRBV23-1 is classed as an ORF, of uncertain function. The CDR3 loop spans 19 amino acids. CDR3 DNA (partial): TGCGCCAGCAGTCATCCAGGGGCGGGCAGAAGGCTCTTCTCCTACGAC. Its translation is CASSHPGAGRRLFSYD. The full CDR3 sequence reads CASSHPGAGRRLFSYDYTF.

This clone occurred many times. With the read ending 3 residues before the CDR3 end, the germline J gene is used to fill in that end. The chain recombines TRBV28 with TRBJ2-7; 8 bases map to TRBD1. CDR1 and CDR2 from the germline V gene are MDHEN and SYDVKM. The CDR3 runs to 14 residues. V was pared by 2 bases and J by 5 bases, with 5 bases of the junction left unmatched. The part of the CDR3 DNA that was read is TGTGCCAGCAGTTTAACTGGACAGGGCAACGAG. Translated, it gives CASSLTGQGNE. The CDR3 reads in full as CASSLTGQGNEQYF.

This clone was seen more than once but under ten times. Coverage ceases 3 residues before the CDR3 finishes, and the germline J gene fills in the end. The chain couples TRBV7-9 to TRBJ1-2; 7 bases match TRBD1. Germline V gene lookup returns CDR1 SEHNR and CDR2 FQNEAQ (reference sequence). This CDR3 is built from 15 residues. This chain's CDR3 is CASSLGLAGGGDYTF. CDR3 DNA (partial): TGTGCCAGCAGCTTAGGACTAGCGGGAGGGGGCGAC.

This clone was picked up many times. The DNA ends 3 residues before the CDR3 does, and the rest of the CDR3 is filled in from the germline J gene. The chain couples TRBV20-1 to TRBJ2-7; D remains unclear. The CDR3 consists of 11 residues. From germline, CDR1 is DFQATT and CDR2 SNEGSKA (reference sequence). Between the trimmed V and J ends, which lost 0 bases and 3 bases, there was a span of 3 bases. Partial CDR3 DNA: TGCAGTGCTAGAGACAGCTACGAG. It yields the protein CSARDSYE. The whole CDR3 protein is CSARDSYEQYF.

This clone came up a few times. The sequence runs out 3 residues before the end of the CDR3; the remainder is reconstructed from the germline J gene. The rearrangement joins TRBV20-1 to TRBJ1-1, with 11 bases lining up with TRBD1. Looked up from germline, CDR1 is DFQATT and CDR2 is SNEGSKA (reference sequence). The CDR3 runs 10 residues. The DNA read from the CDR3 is TGCAGTGCTGGGACAGGGGGA. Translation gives CSAGTGG. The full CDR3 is CSAGTGGAFF.

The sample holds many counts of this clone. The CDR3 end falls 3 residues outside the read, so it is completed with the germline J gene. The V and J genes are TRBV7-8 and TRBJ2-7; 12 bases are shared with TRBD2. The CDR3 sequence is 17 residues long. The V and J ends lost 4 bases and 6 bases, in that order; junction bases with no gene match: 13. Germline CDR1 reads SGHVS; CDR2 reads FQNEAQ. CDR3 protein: CASSSSRLAGGRGEQYF. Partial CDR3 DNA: TGTGCCAGCAGCTCCTCACGGCTAGCGGGAGGGCGAGGCGAG.